The T cell receptor (beta chain) under discussion was sequenced for a study of shared clonotypes between healthy human individuals. Turning to the study itself: Researchers drew samples from a couple of women and a few men aged 18 to 49. CD4 naive and CD4 memory each took three plates per donor, while CD8 naive took two and CD8 memory one.

The table came from immunoSEQ multiplex PCR; TCRdb's copy has only in-frame clones and leaves some out. The data hold 2 million to 3 million clones, with 90% to 95% observed a single time. V was shortened by 2 bases and J by 4 bases, with 14 bases between the two germline ends. The germline gives CDR1 MDHEN, CDR2 SYDVKM. The length of the CDR3 is 15 residues. Study-wide results and limits: Even with large depth, rarefaction showed that sorted-subset sequencing was incomplete.

This clone was seen a single time. The target antigen is unknown. The sequencing sample was made of naive CD4+ T cells from PBMCs. Indicated subset: CD45RA+ positively selected. This receptor was obtained from a man between 18 and 35 years old in good health. Some clones in this sample may be carry-over from other donors' samples. This chain uses TRBV28 with TRBJ1-2; weak D call: TRBD1 (6 bases). The CDR3 nucleotides are TGTGCCAGCAGTTTAGGCTGGGGAGGGGGCTATGGCTACACCTTC. Protein product: CASSLGWGGGYGYTF.